These T cell receptor beta chains were read from a single sample in a study of cytomegalovirus exposure and HLA in healthy donors. Sequencing was performed with immunoSEQ multiplex PCR; in TCRdb, only in-frame clones are kept and a portion is missing. The data hold over 35,000 clones, with roughly 60% observed a single time. Specimen: PBMCs. The receptors originated from a human donor in good health. The CDR3 runs from the conserved cysteine through the conserved F or W. The D gene is left open where the match is weak. Not all rows give a size; the values are once, few, many and, for expanded clones, a class.

.	TRBV18	TRBD2	TRBJ2-7	TGTGCCAGCTCACCAGGTGGCGGGGGGTACGAGCAGTACTTC	CASSPGGGGYEQYF
few	TRBV19	.	TRBJ2-1	TGTGCCAGTAGTATAGGTTCCAGCGGGGAGCAGTTCTTC	CASSIGSSGEQFF
.	TRBV5-1	.	TRBJ2-1	TGCGCCAGCAGCTCCGACAGGAACTCCTACAATGAGCAGTTCTTC	CASSSDRNSYNEQFF
.	TRBV6-1	TRBD2	TRBJ2-3	TGTGCCAGCAGTGAACCGGGACTAGGCACAGATACGCAGTATTTT	CASSEPGLGTDTQYF
.	TRBV29-1	TRBD1	TRBJ2-2	TGCAGCACACAGGGGCTAAGGAACACCGGGGAGCTGTTTTTT	CSTQGLRNTGELFF
.	TRBV11-2	.	TRBJ2-5	TGTGCCAGCAGCCCCAGCCCCGGTCGGGTGACCCAGTACTTC	CASSPSPGRVTQYF
few	TRBV7-6	TRBD1	TRBJ1-5	TGTGCCAGCAGCCCTACAGGGGGCGAACAGCCCCAGCATTTT	CASSPTGGEQPQHF
few	TRBV28	.	TRBJ2-7	TGTGCCAGCAGTTTAATCGGGACACTCTTCTACGAGCAGTACTTC	CASSLIGTLFYEQYF
.	TRBV30	TRBD1	TRBJ2-7	TGTGCCTGGTGTGTAGGGGGCTACGTAACCTACGAGCAGTACTTC	CAWCVGGYVTYEQYF
once	TRBV5-1	TRBD1	TRBJ2-5	TGCGCCAGCAGCTCTCGAGGACAGGGGGGGGGAGAGACCCAGTACTTC	CASSSRGQGGGETQYF
.	TRBV7-6	TRBD1	TRBJ2-7	TGTGCCAGCAGCGGGGGACAGTCCTACGAGCAGTACTTC	CASSGGQSYEQYF
.	TRBV6-1	.	TRBJ1-5	TGTGCCAGCAGTCCGGCAGGGCGATCTCTGCCCCAGCATTTT	CASSPAGRSLPQHF
.	TRBV18	TRBD1	TRBJ2-1	TGTGCCAGCTCACCACGGAGACAGGGGGCAGATAGCAATGAGCAGTTCTTC	CASSPRRQGADSNEQFF
.	TRBV29-1	TRBD1	TRBJ1-2	TGCAGCGTTTGGGGGACAGCTAGTGAGGATGGCTACACCTTC	CSVWGTASEDGYTF
few	TRBV2	TRBD1	TRBJ1-2	TGTGCCAGCAGTCGACAGGGGGCTGGCTACACCTTC	CASSRQGAGYTF
once	TRBV11-2	.	TRBJ1-5	TGTGCCAGCAGCCCGGGACTCAATCAGCCCCAGCATTTT	CASSPGLNQPQHF
.	TRBV7-8	.	TRBJ1-5	TGTGCCAGCAGCTTAGGGGTCGGGGGCAATCAGCCCCAGCATTTT	CASSLGVGGNQPQHF
.	TRBV9	TRBD1	TRBJ2-2	TGTGCCAGCAGCGCAAGGACAGGGCCCGGGGAGCTGTTTTTT	CASSARTGPGELFF
.	TRBV27	.	TRBJ1-1	TGTGCCAGCAGTTGGGGAACAGGCACTGAAGCTTTCTTT	CASSWGTGTEAFF
.	TRBV28	TRBD2	TRBJ2-1	TGTGCCAGCAGTCCACCGACTAGCGGGGGGGCTTACAATGAGCAGTTCTTC	CASSPPTSGGAYNEQFF
.	TRBV5-1	TRBD1	TRBJ2-7	TGCGCCAGCAGCAAACAGGGGGGCTCCTACGAGCAGTACTTC	CASSKQGGSYEQYF
.	TRBV2	.	TRBJ2-7	TGTGCCAGCAGTTACTACTACGAGCAGTACTTC	CASSYYYEQYF
.	TRBV30	TRBD2	TRBJ2-1	TGTGCCTGGAGTAGAAGCGGGGGGCCCCTTTCCAATGAGCAGTTCTTC	CAWSRSGGPLSNEQFF
.	TRBV28	.	TRBJ2-2	TGTGCCAGCAGTCTCTGGAGAGGGGGCACCGGGGAGCTGTTTTTT	CASSLWRGGTGELFF
few	TRBV4-1	.	TRBJ1-4	TGCGCCAGCAGCCAAGGGGAGTTGGACGTGAGCGAAAAACTGTTTTTT	CASSQGELDVSEKLFF
.	TRBV5-1	TRBD2	TRBJ2-2	TGCGCCAGCAGCTCAAGCGGGGGGGCCGCCGGGGAGCTGTTTTTT	CASSSSGGAAGELFF
.	TRBV7-2	TRBD2	TRBJ2-3	TGTGCCAGCAGCTTAGCGTCGGGGGGGACGGATACGCAGTATTTT	CASSLASGGTDTQYF
.	TRBV5-1	TRBD1	TRBJ2-7	TGCGCCAGCAGCATCTCGAACCCCGGGACAGGGGGATCCGAGCAGTACTTC	CASSISNPGTGGSEQYF
.	TRBV7-8	.	TRBJ2-1	TGTGCCAGCAGCTCTTCTACTTACAATGAGCAGTTCTTC	CASSSSTYNEQFF
.	TRBV4-1	.	TRBJ1-5	TGCGCCAGCAGCCACCCCGACAGGTCCCATCAGCCCCAGCATTTT	CASSHPDRSHQPQHF
.	TRBV7-9	TRBD2	TRBJ2-1	TGTGCCAGCAGCAGTATAGCGGGGGGGCCGAGTGAGCAGTTCTTC	CASSSIAGGPSEQFF
.	TRBV5-1	.	TRBJ2-7	TGCGCCAGCAGCTTGGGACAGTCCTACGAGCAGTACTTC	CASSLGQSYEQYF
.	TRBV2	TRBD2	TRBJ2-1	TGTGCCAGCAAATTAGCGGGGGTTCTAAACAATGAGCAGTTCTTC	CASKLAGVLNNEQFF
.	TRBV11-2	TRBD1	TRBJ1-4	TGTGCCAGCAGCTTCAACAGGGGGCGCGAAAAACTGTTTTTT	CASSFNRGREKLFF
.	TRBV30	TRBD1	TRBJ2-4	TGTGCCTGGAGTTCAGGGACAGGGAACATTCAGTACTTC	CAWSSGTGNIQYF
.	TRBV5-1	.	TRBJ1-3	TGCGCCAGCAGCTTGGCAAGGAGGGTCGGAAACACCACATATTTT	CASSLARRVGNTTYF
.	TRBV6-6	.	TRBJ2-3	TGTGCCAGTCAGAGGGAGAGGACAGATACGCAGTATTTT	CASQRERTDTQYF
.	TRBV29-1	.	TRBJ1-2	TGCAGCGTTGAAGATTGGGGCAGGGGAAATGGCTACACCTTC	CSVEDWGRGNGYTF
few	TRBV5-4	.	TRBJ2-7	TGTGCCAGCAGCTTGGGATCTTCGGGGATCCCCTACGAGCAGTACTTC	CASSLGSSGIPYEQYF
few	TRBV5-5	TRBD1	TRBJ1-4	TGTGCCAGCAGCTCCGCCCCGGGACAGCTTAATGAAAAACTGTTTTTT	CASSSAPGQLNEKLFF
.	TRBV5-8	TRBD1	TRBJ2-1	TGTGCCAGCAGCTTGGACAGGGGCCACTACAATGAGCAGTTCTTC	CASSLDRGHYNEQFF
.	TRBV2	TRBD1	TRBJ1-4	TGTGCCAGCAGACTCACAGGGGGCACTAATGAAAAACTGTTTTTT	CASRLTGGTNEKLFF
.	TRBV6-5	.	TRBJ2-2	TGTGCCAGCAGGCCCACGGGGGTAGGAACCGGGGAGCTGTTTTTT	CASRPTGVGTGELFF